The next 2 T cell receptor beta chains were all read from a single sample in a study of blood T cell repertoires in COVID-19. The table came from immunoSEQ multiplex PCR; TCRdb's copy has only in-frame clones and leaves some out. The repertoire holds 400,000 or so clones, with around 90% as singletons. The material sequenced was PBMCs or T cells enriched from blood (not recorded which). The receptors originated from a middle-aged woman with acute COVID-19.

The V gene is TRBV7-9, the J gene TRBJ1-2; no definite D call. This CDR3 spans 13 amino acids. Trimming pared 0 bases from V and 7 bases from J, leaving 9 bases between. Germline values: CDR1 SEHNR, CDR2 FQNEAQ (reference sequence). CDR3 loop: CASSLAQAGGYTF. The DNA for the CDR3 is TGTGCCAGCAGCTTAGCGCAGGCAGGTGGCTACACCTTC. The full variable domain, in which reference TRBV7-9 and TRBJ1-2 provide the parts outside the CDR3, is DTGVSQNPRHKITKRGQNVTFRCDPISEHNRLYWYRQTLGQGPEFLTYFQNEAQLEKSRLLSDRFSAERPKGSFSTLEIQRTEQGDSAMYLCASSLAQAGGYTFGSGTRLTVV.

The chain couples TRBV2 to TRBJ1-1; TRBD1 agrees at 10 bases. The CDR3 is 16 residues long. Per germline, CDR1 SNHLY and CDR2 FYNNEI. The junction had 3 bases not matched to a gene; V was cut back by 2 bases and J by 0 bases. The CDR3 loop reads CASSERDRGMNTEAFF. DNA of the CDR3: TGTGCCAGCAGTGAACGGGACAGGGGAATGAACACTGAAGCTTTCTTT.